This T cell receptor beta chain was found in a study of CD8 T cells in Susac syndrome (dated by TCRdb to 2018 to 2020). Looking at the study overall: Of the Susac syndrome patients who were sequenced, under 10 were in clinical remission while five or six had clinically active disease. At blood withdrawal, Susac syndrome patients were either therapy-naive, taking corticosteroids (in some cases with IVIg as well), or taking IVIg alone. The study used repertoire sequencing to test whether antigen drove CD8+ T cell activation and differentiation in Susac syndrome. The study compared CD8+ T cell repertoire clonality among roughly 12 healthy donors, 14 Susac syndrome patients and roughly 16 multiple sclerosis patients.

Reading from cysteine to phenylalanine, the CDR3 counts 14 amino acids. Only the CDR3 portion is preserved as DNA: 42 bases, with reading frame beginning at the first base. The CDR1 and CDR2 encoded by the germline V gene are MDHEN and SYDVKM. V trim: 6 bases; J trim: 5 bases; unmatched bases: 8. Worth noting for this clonotype: There is no known antigen for this receptor. Base-call qualities are not available, and no considerably larger clone is one nucleotide away.

RNA was extracted with the RNeasy kit and roughly 0.5 to 1 ug was reverse transcribed using random hexamers. TCR beta CDR3 regions were amplified with the immunoSEQ multiplex PCR assay covering 54 Vbeta and 13 Jbeta segments. PCR amplification bias was corrected using a synthetic template baseline for primer optimization and computational correction. Per the authors' processing: Reads were assigned to V, D and J genes according to IMGT and analyzed in immunoSEQ Analyzer, with only productive sequences retained. Clonality was calculated as one minus the Shannon entropy normalized by log2 of the number of productive unique sequences. For each patient and control, public and private clones were evaluated within the 100 most prevalent clones. Clones were defined as Susac-specific when absent from the healthy and MS cohorts, from some 1,100 published viral clones and from other ImmuneACCESS disease sequences. TCRdb handled the public reads itself, with Q25 trimming in fastp and clone calling in MiXCR, and kept productive beta chains. Every entry covers one CDR3 protein and lists the most common genes and DNA from its rows. It is TCRdb's table, rather than the study itself, that gives the V and J calls and clone size. The sample contains over 80,000 distinct CDR3 sequences, 90% to 95% of them found a single time. The ten biggest clones cover approximately 0.94% of the sample.

Peripheral blood CD8+ and CD4+ T cells from healthy donors, Susac syndrome patients and multiple sclerosis patients were profiled using high-throughput TCR beta sequencing. Recently defined diagnostic criteria for definite or probable disease were met by the Susac syndrome patients. Bulk CD8+ and CD4+ T cells were purified magnetically by negative isolation, whereas CD8+ TEMRA cells were enriched by FACS. Blood was collected in EDTA tubes and processed within 24 hours, with PBMCs isolated through density gradient centrifugation. PBMCs intended for TCR sequencing were frozen in liquid nitrogen and were later thawed in a 37 degrees C water bath. Purity of sorted or isolated CD4+, CD8+ and CD8+ TEMRA cells was at least 90%. Overall study outcomes, separate from this receptor: CD8+ repertoires in Susac syndrome showed clonal expansion, which was highest in CD8+ TEMRA cells and was greater in clinically active patients than in remitting patients. The number of individuals in the TCR sequencing and HLA analysis was recognized as being relatively small. Roughly 15 and five Susac-specific public clones were found in the total CD8+ and CD8+ TEMRA repertoires, respectively.

The chain couples TRBV28 to TRBJ2-3, and TRBD1 matches 7 of the central bases. This clonotype originated in a human donor with Susac syndrome. Sequencing was carried out using CD8+ T cells from PBMCs. The CDR3 has the sequence CASSPGTAQDTQYF. Here is the DNA: TGTGCCAGCAGCCCCGGGACAGCTCAAGATACGCAGTATTTT.